These 10 T cell receptor beta chains originate from one sample sequenced in a study of blood T cell repertoires in COVID-19. Libraries were prepared by immunoSEQ multiplex PCR; TCRdb keeps only in-frame clonotypes and omits some of them. The table lists roughly 410,000 clones, around 91% of them singletons. The sequencing sample was made of peripheral blood. The receptors derive from a woman between 40 and 50 years old with COVID-19, enrolled during active disease.

V gene TRBV3-1 (or the pseudogene TRBV3-2) combines with J gene TRBJ1-4, with TRBD1 identical over 8 bases. CDR3 length equals 18 residues. The trim removed 0 bases at V and 7 bases at J, leaving 13 bases unmatched. Germline CDR1 and CDR2: LGHDT and YNNKEL (reference sequence). The CDR3 region is CASSQEWQGAPLLEKLFF. The CDR3 DNA follows: TGTGCCAGCAGCCAAGAGTGGCAGGGGGCTCCCCTTCTTGAAAAACTGTTTTTT.

The chain couples TRBV27 to TRBJ1-2; unclear D gene. The CDR3 length is 15 residues. Germline V gives CDR1 MNHEY, CDR2 SMNVEV (reference sequence). Trimming took 2 bases from V and 4 from J, leaving 14 bases between them. CDR3 sequence reads: CASSLSGLGAYGYTF. The CDR3 DNA reads TGTGCCAGCAGTTTAAGTGGTCTGGGAGCCTATGGCTACACCTTC.

This chain joins TRBV28 and TRBJ1-2; 7 nucleotides align to TRBD1. This CDR3 is 15 amino acids long. After removal of 7 bases from V and 2 bases from J, the junction contained 10 bases not matched to a gene. The germline V gene encodes CDR1 MDHEN and CDR2 SYDVKM. Here the CDR3 DNA reads TGTGCCAGCATAGGAACAGGGGCTGTGAACTATGGCTACACCTTC. This encodes CASIGTGAVNYGYTF.

Turning to this clone: This specimen includes other DNA sequences encoding the same CDR3. The genes are TRBV5-4 and TRBJ1-1, with D perhaps TRBD1 (5 bases). CDR3 length: 14 residues. The germline V gene encodes CDR1 SGHNT and CDR2 YYREEE (reference sequence). V shed 5 bases and J shed 2 bases, with 13 bases lying between them. The CDR3: CASSPPGLNTEAFF. The CDR3, as DNA: TGTGCCAGCAGTCCTCCGGGACTTAACACTGAAGCTTTCTTT.

The table lists this clone with a count of one. The J gene is TRBJ2-2, the V gene TRBV5-5, with D perhaps matching TRBD2 (6 bases). Germline V CDR1 and CDR2: SGHKS, YYEKEE (reference sequence). The CDR3 spans 16 residues. V dropped 0 bases and J dropped 3 bases, with 12 bases sitting between them. CDR3 protein: CASSLGPPGDTGELFF. The CDR3 bases are TGTGCCAGCAGCTTGGGCCCGCCGGGGGACACCGGGGAGCTGTTTTTT.

The chain couples TRBV4-3 to TRBJ1-4; D is perhaps TRBD1 (6 bases). The germline CDR1 and CDR2 sequences are LGHNA and YSLEER. With 4 bases removed from V and 4 bases from J, the gap between germline ends came to 13 bases. The length of the CDR3 is 15 residues. The CDR3 DNA reads TGCGCCAGCAGCCGAGGGGGGGCAGATAATGAAAAACTGTTTTTT. Protein: CASSRGGADNEKLFF.

The chain employs TRBV5-5 and TRBJ2-2, with D possibly being TRBD1 (6 bases). The CDR3 length is 16 residues. Germline CDR1 reads SGHKS; CDR2 reads YYEKEE (reference sequence). Trimming took 0 bases from V and 0 from J, leaving 9 bases between them. The CDR3 DNA sequence: TGTGCCAGCAGCTTGGGTGCAGGGGCGAACACCGGGGAGCTGTTTTTT. This encodes CASSLGAGANTGELFF.

This clone was recorded once. The chain links TRBV7-6 to TRBJ2-7, with 8 bases lining up with TRBD1. CDR1 is SGHVS, CDR2 FNYEAQ, per germline. The CDR3 totals 15 residues. Trimming removed 4 bases from V and 3 bases from J; junction bases left unmatched: 8. As DNA, the CDR3 is TGTGCCAGCAGCTCACCGGGACAGGACCACTACGAGCAGTACTTC. It specifies CASSSPGQDHYEQYF.

This chain joins TRBV27 and TRBJ2-3; 7 positions match TRBD1. The CDR3 runs to 16 residues. Germline V gene lookup returns CDR1 MNHEY and CDR2 SMNVEV (reference sequence). J lost 4 bases, V lost 5 bases, and 12 bases had no gene match. CDR3: CASSPVGGMRADTQYF. The CDR3, as DNA: TGTGCCAGCAGTCCTGTAGGGGGCATGAGGGCAGATACGCAGTATTTT.

This chain links TRBV7-2 with TRBJ1-5; D might be TRBD1 (6 bases). The CDR3 extends over 14 amino acids. CDR1 SGHTA and CDR2 FQGNSA come from the germline V gene. Trimming left V 4 bases short and J 7 bases short, with 14 bases between. The chain's CDR3 is CASSYGGGGQPQHF. In DNA form, the CDR3 reads TGTGCCAGCAGCTATGGGGGAGGGGGGCAGCCCCAGCATTTT.